This T cell receptor beta chain is drawn from a study of T cell changes during pregnancy in multiple sclerosis (dated 2019 in TCRdb). Context from the whole study: In women with multiple sclerosis, the researchers looked at how the T cell repertoire shifted as pregnancy progressed.

To note about this clone: Its antigen remains unidentified. Within one base of it there is no much larger clone, and no base qualities were kept.

The library relied on the immunoSEQ multiplex PCR assay. This is the immuneACCESS table as TCRdb keeps it, with only in-frame sequences that have V and J called. A part of the clones is gone; compared with another copy, unresolved V genes explain less than half, and the rest is unexplained. This sample lists about 39,000 clones; approximately 80% were detected once. The ten biggest clones cover 0.6% to 0.8% of the sample. V gives up 10 bases and J gives up 4 bases, and the segment between their germline ends measures 14 bases. CDR1 and CDR2, per the germline V gene, are SNHLY and FYNNEI. CDR3 length: 13 amino acids, cysteine to phenylalanine. The sequence is cut down to CDR3 DNA, 39 bases in frame from base 1.

The V and J segments used are TRBV2 and TRBJ2-1; TRBD1 is a weak D gene call, 6 bases matching. The sample in question was CD4+ T cells from peripheral blood mononuclear cells, obtained before pregnancy. The receptor's source is a female donor with multiple sclerosis, enrolled in a pregnancy study. The DNA sequence is as follows: TGTGCCACTGAAAAGGACAGATACAATGAGCAGTTCTTC. Its protein is CATEKDRYNEQFF.